This TCR beta chain is from a study of blood T cell repertoires in COVID-19. Study summary: The study drew acute and convalescent COVID-19 samples from the United States, Italy and Spain.

Repertoires were generated with immunoSEQ multiplex PCR, while TCRdb's copy carries only in-frame clones and drops some. The repertoire holds about 270,000 clones, with 70% to 90% as singletons. J was trimmed by 4 bases and V by 5 bases; bases with no gene match: 7. Germline CDR1 is WNHNN and CDR2 is SYGVQD (reference sequence). The CDR3 has 16 amino acids. Enrollees, roughly 18 to 90 years old, lived in fewer than 25 US areas. The V gene is TRBV10-1, the J gene TRBJ2-2; the match to TRBD1 covers 10 bases. Sequenced: PBMCs or T cells enriched from blood (not recorded which). The clonotype originates from a woman in her fifties or sixties with acute COVID-19. The CDR3 sequence: CASSSGTGARTGELFF. As DNA, the CDR3 is TGCGCCAGCAGTTCCGGGACAGGGGCGCGCACCGGGGAGCTGTTTTTT.